The 17 T cell receptor beta chains presented below share a single source sample, sequenced in a study of Ad26.COV2.S vaccination and SARS-CoV-2 variants. Specified treatment: around 19 received Ad26.COV2.S at low or high dose, single or two shots; 5 received placebo; per-sample allocation not given. Collection of the samples took place on day 63 after the first injection of vaccine or placebo. Produced via immunoSEQ multiplex PCR; TCRdb's table is partial and in-frame only. This sample has about 410,000 clones, with roughly 90% found just once. The specimen comprised peripheral blood, sampled in a trial of Ad26.COV2.S vaccine versus placebo. These receptors were taken from a person aged 18-65 years who received the Ad26.COV2.S COVID-19 vaccine or a placebo.

The V and J genes are TRBV6-5 and TRBJ1-6, with a weak D call TRBD1 (5 bases). This CDR3 is 14 amino acids long. Trimming removed 6 bases at V and 4 bases at J, with 10 bases between. The germline V gene has CDR1 MNHEY and CDR2 SVGAGI. The CDR3 DNA sequence: TGTGCCAGCAGAGACAGCCCTTATAATTCACCCCTCCACTTT. This encodes CASRDSPYNSPLHF.

V gene TRBV5-4 combines with J gene TRBJ2-1; 12 bases align to TRBD1. This CDR3 comprises 17 residues. Unmatched junction bases numbered 13, after V lost 0 bases and J lost 12 bases. Germline CDR1 and CDR2: SGHNT and YYREEE (reference sequence). The CDR3 here is CASSLGGTGGLNRRQFF. CDR3 DNA sequence: TGTGCCAGCAGCTTGGGAGGGACAGGGGGCCTTAACCGACGGCAGTTCTTC.

DNA for the CDR3: TGTGCCAGCAGCGTAGTTGGAGGGGTCATGAACACTGAAGCTTTCTTT. It specifies CASSVVGGVMNTEAFF. V and J are TRBV9 and TRBJ1-1; possible D gene TRBD1, 5 bases. This CDR3 contains 16 residues. Germline assignment: CDR1 SGDLS and CDR2 YYNGEE. Trimming shortened V by 0 bases and J by 0 bases, and 12 bases separated the two germline ends. Full variable domain (missing parts from reference TRBV9 and TRBJ1-1): DSGVTQTPKHLITATGQRVTLRCSPRSGDLSVYWYQQSLDQGLQFLIQYYNGEERAKGNILERFSAQQFPDLHSELNLSSLELGDSALYFCASSVVGGVMNTEAFFGQGTRLTVV.

V usage is TRBV27 and J usage is TRBJ2-2; TRBD2 matches at 10 bases. CDR1 is MNHEY and CDR2 is SMNVEV in the germline V gene (reference sequence). The CDR3 contains 21 residues. Germline trimming cut 1 base from V and 1 base from J; bases unmatched to any gene: 15. The CDR3 region is CASSLFVPASGGPLNTGELFF. For the CDR3, the DNA is TGTGCCAGCAGTTTATTTGTCCCGGCTAGCGGGGGACCGCTGAACACCGGGGAGCTGTTTTTT.

Regarding this clone: The same CDR3 is also encoded by other DNA sequences in this sample. The V and J genes are TRBV18 and TRBJ2-2; the D call may be TRBD1 or TRBD2 (5 bases each). The CDR3 has 15 amino acids. Deletions cut 3 bases from V and 1 base from J, with 9 bases between. Germline CDR1 and CDR2: KGHSH and LQKENI. The CDR3 loop is CASSPGTGNTGELFF. The CDR3 nucleotides are TGTGCCAGCTCACCCGGGACCGGGAACACCGGGGAGCTGTTTTTT. The full variable domain, in which reference TRBV18 and TRBJ2-2 provide the parts outside the CDR3, is NAGVMQNPRHLVRRRGQEARLRCSPMKGHSHVYWYRQLPEEGLKFMVYLQKENIIDESGMPKERFSAEFPKEGPSILRIQQVVRGDSAAYFCASSPGTGNTGELFFGEGSRLTVL.

This chain links TRBV5-1 with TRBJ2-1; D tentatively fits TRBD1 or TRBD2 (6 bases each). Germline loops: CDR1 SGHRS, CDR2 YFSETQ. CDR3 length: 18 amino acids. V was shortened by 3 bases and J by 11 bases, with 30 bases between the two germline ends. The CDR3 region is CASSSTQLQGSSGRKQFF. Written as DNA, the CDR3 is TGCGCCAGCAGCTCTACCCAATTACAGGGAAGTAGCGGACGTAAGCAGTTCTTC.

In this sample, this clone turned up once. V usage is TRBV7-9 and J usage is TRBJ1-1; D possibly corresponds to TRBD1 (6 bases). V was pared by 8 bases and J by 3 bases, with 16 bases between. Germline-derived CDR1 and CDR2 are SEHNR and FQNEAQ (reference sequence). The CDR3 covers 14 residues. Here the CDR3 DNA reads TGTGCCAGCGTTCACAAACAGGGCTACACTGAAGCTTTCTTT. Its translation: CASVHKQGYTEAFF.

The V gene is TRBV6-5, the J gene TRBJ2-5, with 7 bases lining up with TRBD1. Germline V gene sequence: CDR1 MNHEY, CDR2 SVGAGI. The CDR3 spans 13 residues. J was trimmed by 0 bases and V by 6 bases; bases with no gene match: 1. The CDR3 loop reads CASRQGNQETQYF. The CDR3, as DNA: TGTGCCAGCAGACAGGGGAACCAAGAGACCCAGTACTTC.

V usage is TRBV9 and J usage is TRBJ1-1, with D tentatively TRBD1 (5 bases). V shed 0 bases and J shed 0 bases, with 9 bases lying between them. Germline V lookup: CDR1 SGDLS, CDR2 YYNGEE. The CDR3 has 15 amino acids. CDR3 in amino acids: CASSVDGAMNTEAFF. In nucleotides, the CDR3 is TGTGCCAGCAGCGTAGACGGGGCTATGAACACTGAAGCTTTCTTT.

This clone was detected only once. The rearrangement links TRBV10-2 to TRBJ2-7; perhaps TRBD2 as D (6 bases). The germline V gene has CDR1 WSHSY and CDR2 SAAADI. The ends were cut back, 2 bases at V and 2 bases at J, with 13 bases in the middle. CDR3 size: 15 residues. The CDR3 reads CASSEPGVFAYEQYF. The CDR3, as DNA: TGCGCCAGCAGTGAGCCGGGAGTCTTCGCCTACGAGCAGTACTTC.

This rearrangement joins TRBV4-3 to TRBJ2-7; tentatively, D is TRBD1 (6 bases). Germline-derived CDR1 and CDR2 are LGHNA and YSLEER. The V and J ends lost 4 bases and 4 bases respectively, with 14 bases between them. The CDR3 totals 14 residues. CDR3 sequence: CASSLGTKVYEQYF. The CDR3 DNA sequence: TGCGCCAGCAGCCTCGGGACAAAGGTGTACGAGCAGTACTTC.

V and J are TRBV27 and TRBJ2-3, with TRBD1 identical over 9 bases. Germline V lookup: CDR1 MNHEY, CDR2 SMNVEV (reference sequence). V dropped 6 bases and J dropped 4; count of bases not matched to a gene: 5. CDR3 length: 14 amino acids. The CDR3 region is CASRPGTGPDTQYF. For the CDR3, the DNA is TGTGCCAGCAGACCCGGGACAGGGCCAGATACGCAGTATTTT.

V and J are TRBV7-2 and TRBJ2-7; TRBD1 agrees at 7 bases. The ends lost 1 base at V and 0 bases at J; junction bases unmatched: 9. CDR3 size: 17 residues. CDR1 and CDR2 (germline): SGHTA, FQGNSA. CDR3 DNA: TGTGCCAGCAGCTTAGAACCGGTGTCAGGGGGCTCCTACGAGCAGTACTTC. Residues: CASSLEPVSGGSYEQYF. Filled out from reference TRBV7-2 and TRBJ2-7, the complete variable domain reads GAGVSQSPSNKVTEKGKDVELRCDPISGHTALYWYRQSLGQGLEFLIYFQGNSAPDKSGLPSDRFSAERTGGSVSTLTIQRTQQEDSAVYLCASSLEPVSGGSYEQYFGPGTRLTVT.

The rearrangement joins TRBV5-4 to TRBJ1-3; TRBD1 is a possible D gene (6 bases). The CDR3 has 17 residues. CDR1 and CDR2 (germline): SGHNT, YYREEE (reference sequence). V lost 0 bases, J lost 0 bases, and 13 bases lay in between. DNA of the CDR3: TGTGCCAGCAGCTTGGGGCCGACAGGCAACTCTGGAAACACCATATATTTT. This codes for CASSLGPTGNSGNTIYF.

The rearrangement joins TRBV30 to TRBJ1-6; 7 bases align to TRBD1. Trimming cost V 2 bases and J 5 bases; bases outside gene matches: 15. Germline V gene sequence: CDR1 GTSNPN, CDR2 SVGIG (reference sequence). The CDR3 contains 18 residues. The CDR3 region has the DNA TGTGCCTGGAGTTCGCTAGGACAGGCCCTCCGAAATAATTCACCCCTCCACTTT. It encodes CAWSSLGQALRNNSPLHF.

The rearrangement uses TRBV5-1 and TRBJ1-2, with D possibly matching TRBD1 (6 bases). Germline V gives CDR1 SGHRS, CDR2 YFSETQ. Trimming cost V 1 base and J 6 bases, with 16 bases left between them. The CDR3 contains 15 residues. The CDR3 region has the DNA TGCGCCAGCAGCTTGAATGTTAACAGGGTGGATGGCTACACCTTC. This encodes CASSLNVNRVDGYTF.

The rearrangement uses TRBV28 and TRBJ2-2; TRBD1 agrees at 7 bases. Germline V gene data show CDR1 as MDHEN and CDR2 as SYDVKM. Germline trimming cut 8 bases from V and 7 bases from J; bases unmatched to any gene: 13. The length of the CDR3 is 15 residues. CDR3 in amino acids: CASDSPGQLSGELFF. The CDR3 coding sequence is TGTGCCAGCGACTCCCCGGGACAGTTAAGCGGGGAGCTGTTTTTT.